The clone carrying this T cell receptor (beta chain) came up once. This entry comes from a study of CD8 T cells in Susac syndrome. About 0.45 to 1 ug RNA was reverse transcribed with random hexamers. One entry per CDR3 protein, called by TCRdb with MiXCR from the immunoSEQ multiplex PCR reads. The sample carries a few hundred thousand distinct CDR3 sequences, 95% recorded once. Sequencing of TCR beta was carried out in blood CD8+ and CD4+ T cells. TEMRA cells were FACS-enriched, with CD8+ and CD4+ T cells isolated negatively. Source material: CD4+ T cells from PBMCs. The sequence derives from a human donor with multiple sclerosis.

In DNA form, the CDR3 reads TGTGCCAGCAGTGAACGGGGGAGCAATCAGCCCCAGCATTTT. Translation gives CASSERGSNQPQHF. V and J are TRBV25-1 and TRBJ1-5, with D possibly being TRBD1 (5 bases). The CDR3 sequence is 14 residues long. V dropped 2 bases and J dropped 1 base, with 6 bases sitting between them. Looked up from germline, CDR1 is MGHDK and CDR2 is SYGVNS. Together with reference TRBV25-1 and TRBJ1-5, the CDR3 gives the full variable domain: EADIYQTPRYLVIGTGKKITLECSQTMGHDKMYWYQQDPGMELHLIHYSYGVNSTEKGDLSSESTVSRIRTEHFPLTLESARPSHTSQYLCASSERGSNQPQHFGDGTRLSIL.